The rows below give T cell receptor beta chains drawn from one sample of a study of vaccination effects on CD4 cells after COVID-19. Method: immunoSEQ multiplex PCR; TCRdb's copy keeps in-frame clones and lacks some. The data show about 24,000 clones, more than 80% seen once. The antigens of these receptors remain unknown. Sequenced here: CD4+ T cells from PBMCs cultured with SARS-CoV-2 spike peptides, sampled after COVID-19 vaccination. The receptors originated from a human donor who received a COVID-19 vaccine. Some clones in this sample may be carry-over from other donors' samples. Both conserved end residues are part of each CDR3. D genes are given only for firm matches. Clone size is shown for a subset of rows, as once, few, many or a class of expanded clone.

. TRBJ1-1 . TRBV9 TGTGCCAGCAGCACTGCCGGGACCCCGAGGGCGGTCACTGAAGCTTTCTTT CASSTAGTPRAVTEAFF
. TRBJ1-1 TRBD1 TRBV4-3 TGCGCCAGCAGCCAAGATGGTGCAGGGGGAAAATCTCGTAGAGCTTTCTTT CASSQDGAGGKSRRAFF
once TRBJ1-2 . TRBV20-1 TGCAGTGCTATCACGGTTAATGGCTACACCTTC CSAITVNGYTF
. TRBJ2-3 TRBD1 TRBV24-1 TGTGCCACCAGTGACGGGACAGTAACTGATACGCAGTATTTT CATSDGTVTDTQYF
. TRBJ2-5 TRBD1 TRBV7-2 TGTGCCAGCAGCATTCGGACAGGACAAGAGACCCAGTACTTC CASSIRTGQETQYF
. TRBJ1-4 . TRBV6-6 TGTGCCAGCAGTGACCAAGGTGGCAAGAATGAAAAACTGTTTTTT CASSDQGGKNEKLFF
. TRBJ2-5 TRBD2 TRBV15 TGTGCCACCAGCAGCTGGACTAGCGGGACTCAAGAGACCCAGTACTTC CATSSWTSGTQETQYF
. TRBJ1-4 . TRBV18 TGTGCCAGCTCACCACAGGGTTCAACTAATGAAAAACTGTTTTTT CASSPQGSTNEKLFF
. TRBJ2-5 . TRBV3-1/TRBV3-2 TGTGCCAGCAGCCATACCCTTAGGACGGCCGTCCAAGAGACCCAGTACTTC CASSHTLRTAVQETQYF
. TRBJ1-6 TRBD1 TRBV18 TGTGCCAGCTCACCACCGAGGACAGGGAATTCACCCCTCCACTTT CASSPPRTGNSPLHF
once TRBJ2-1 TRBD2 TRBV5-1 TGCGCCAGCAGCTCCGGGACTAGCTCCTACAATGAGCAGTTCTTC CASSSGTSSYNEQFF
. TRBJ2-5 . TRBV2 TGTGCCAGCAGTGATGAGACCCAGTACTTC CASSDETQYF
. TRBJ2-4 . TRBV5-3 TGTGCCAGAAGCTTGGTCGTGTGCCCCAAAGCCAAAAACATTCAGTACTTC CARSLVVCPKAKNIQYF
once TRBJ2-3 TRBD2 TRBV2 TGTGCCAGCAGTCCAACTAGCGGGGGGGCCCGGGATACGCAGTATTTT CASSPTSGGARDTQYF
. TRBJ2-1 TRBD2 TRBV19 TGTGCCAGTAGGACTAGCCAGAGCTCCTACAATGAGCAGTTCTTC CASRTSQSSYNEQFF
. TRBJ1-2 TRBD1 TRBV4-3 TGCGCCAGCAGCCAAGACCCTCAGGGGGACTATGGCTACACCTTC CASSQDPQGDYGYTF
. TRBJ1-3 . TRBV18 TGTGCCAGCTCAGTAACCGGGACCTCTGGAAACACCATATATTTT CASSVTGTSGNTIYF
. TRBJ1-6 TRBD1 TRBV30 TGTGCCTGGAGTGCCAAGACAGGGGGATGGAATTCACCCCTCCACTTT CAWSAKTGGWNSPLHF
. TRBJ1-4 . TRBV4-1 TGCGCCAGCAGCAAGAGGATCCCCGAGGGGCCAAGTAATGAAAAACTGTTTTTT CASSKRIPEGPSNEKLFF
few TRBJ1-1 TRBD1 TRBV27 TGTGCCAGCGCCTGGAGTGGGACAGGGGGATTGAACACTGAAGCTTTCTTT CASAWSGTGGLNTEAFF
. TRBJ1-3 TRBD1 TRBV6-1 TGTGCCAGCAGTGAATTCGACAGGGCAAGGAACACCATATATTTT CASSEFDRARNTIYF
. TRBJ2-5 TRBD1 TRBV6-6 TGTGCCAGCAGTCCCCGGACAGGGGGAGAGACCCAGTACTTC CASSPRTGGETQYF
. TRBJ1-1 . TRBV29-1 TGCAGCGTTGAGACCGGGCGGAACACTGAAGCTTTCTTT CSVETGRNTEAFF
. TRBJ2-2 . TRBV6-5 TGTGCCAGCAGTTACACGAGCAGAATTACCGGGGAGCTGTTTTTT CASSYTSRITGELFF
. TRBJ2-2 . TRBV5-1 TGCGCCAGCAGCTTGATCGTTGGCACCGGGGAGCTGTTTTTT CASSLIVGTGELFF
. TRBJ2-3 . TRBV12-3/TRBV12-4 TGTGCCAGCAGTCCGGACTACACAGATACGCAGTATTTT CASSPDYTDTQYF
. TRBJ1-6 . TRBV4-1 TGCGCCAGCAGCCAAGTTCCGGGGCCGGATTCACCCCTCCACTTT CASSQVPGPDSPLHF
. TRBJ1-5 . TRBV6-2/TRBV6-3 TGTGCCAGCAGTTACAACCCCGGGCCCCAGCATTTT CASSYNPGPQHF
once TRBJ2-1 . TRBV4-1 TGCGCCAGCAGCCACAGCCCAAGGAGTGAGGAGTTCTTC CASSHSPRSEEFF
. TRBJ2-2 . TRBV6-5 TGTGCCAGCAGACCTACAGGGACCGGGGAGCTGTTTTTT CASRPTGTGELFF
. TRBJ2-2 . TRBV3-1/TRBV3-2 TGTGCCAGCAGCCAATCCTATAGGCACACCGGGGAGCTGTTTTTT CASSQSYRHTGELFF
. TRBJ1-1 . TRBV5-1 TGCGCCAGCAGCTTGGTGGGGGGATCGACTGAAGCTTTCTTT CASSLVGGSTEAFF
. TRBJ1-4 . TRBV30 TGTGCCTGCGACCTTTGGGGTAATGAAAAACTGTTTTTT CACDLWGNEKLFF
. TRBJ1-6 . TRBV7-8 TGTGCCAGCAGCCACGGAGACGGATATAATTCACCCCTCCACTTT CASSHGDGYNSPLHF
once TRBJ2-3 TRBD2 TRBV10-2 TGCGCCAGCACATTAGCGGGGGGAAGCATTGGTACGCAGTATTTT CASTLAGGSIGTQYF
. TRBJ2-4 . TRBV24-1 TGTGCCACCAGTGACCACCCTCCTGGAGGCAAAAACATTCAGTACTTC CATSDHPPGGKNIQYF
medium-sized TRBJ2-3 . TRBV7-2 TGTGCCAGCAGCCCCGGACTGAGCACAGATACGCAGTATTTT CASSPGLSTDTQYF
. TRBJ2-2 . TRBV5-6 TGTGCCAGCAGCTTGTCAGGACCCACCGGGGAGCTGTTTTTT CASSLSGPTGELFF
. TRBJ1-2 TRBD1 TRBV7-2 TGTGCCAGCAGCTTAGGGTTGGGACAGGGTTCCGGCTACACCTTC CASSLGLGQGSGYTF
. TRBJ2-1 TRBD2 TRBV7-2 TGTGCCAGCAGCTTAGTGAGTAGCGGGGGTAATGAGCAGTTCTTC CASSLVSSGGNEQFF
once TRBJ2-3 . TRBV18 TGTGCCAGCTCTCGTAACCGGGACCCCCGATCAGATACGCAGTATTTT CASSRNRDPRSDTQYF
. TRBJ2-2 . TRBV2 TGTGCCAGCAGTCCCCAACCTGGAAACACCGGGGAGCTGTTTTTT CASSPQPGNTGELFF
. TRBJ2-3 . TRBV7-3 TGTGCCAGCAGCTTAAGAGGGGCAGATACGCAGTATTTT CASSLRGADTQYF
. TRBJ1-2 TRBD1 TRBV29-1 TGCAGCGTTGAAAGGACAGGCATTGGCTACACCTTC CSVERTGIGYTF
. TRBJ2-1 . TRBV7-8 TGTGCCAGCAGCCTGGAAGGTGTGACGCCCGTGTTGTTCTTC CASSLEGVTPVLFF